A selection of T cell receptor beta chains follows, all from one sample in a study of blood T cell repertoires in COVID-19. The assay was immunoSEQ multiplex PCR, and TCRdb's table has in-frame clones only and misses some. This table has 130,000 to 150,000 clones, around four fifths appearing once. Sequenced sample: peripheral blood. These receptors all stem from a human donor in a cohort sampled during active COVID-19. CDR3s include the opening cysteine and the closing phenylalanine or tryptophan. D genes are given only for firm matches. The listing skips clone size in some rows; elsewhere it reads once, few, many or a size class.

D: TRBD2
size: .
V: TRBV9
J: TRBJ2-3
CDR3: CASSVELGGAGGTDTQYF
DNA: TGTGCCAGCAGCGTAGAGCTCGGGGGGGCAGGCGGGACAGATACGCAGTATTTT

D: TRBD1
size: .
V: TRBV6-4
J: TRBJ2-3
CDR3: CASSETGGSTDTQYF
DNA: TGTGCCAGCAGTGAGACAGGGGGAAGCACAGATACGCAGTATTTT

D: TRBD1
size: .
V: TRBV5-1
J: TRBJ1-5
CDR3: CASSRTGGLHQPQHF
DNA: TGCGCCAGCAGCAGGACAGGGGGTTTACATCAGCCCCAGCATTTT

D: TRBD1
size: .
V: TRBV5-1
J: TRBJ1-6
CDR3: CASSLRQGNNSPLHF
DNA: TGCGCCAGCAGCTTGCGACAGGGTAATAATTCACCCCTCCACTTT

D: .
size: .
V: TRBV6-5
J: TRBJ1-2
CDR3: CASRVLSTYTF
DNA: TGTGCCAGCCGGGTCCTCTCAACCTACACCTTC

D: .
size: .
V: TRBV3-1/TRBV3-2
J: TRBJ1-1
CDR3: CASSQVKGGAEAFF
DNA: TGTGCCAGCAGCCAAGTTAAGGGAGGGGCTGAAGCTTTCTTT

D: .
size: .
V: TRBV7-3
J: TRBJ2-3
CDR3: CASSSHRSTSTDTQYF
DNA: TGTGCCAGCAGCTCCCACAGGAGCACTAGCACAGATACGCAGTATTTT

D: TRBD2
size: .
V: TRBV10-3
J: TRBJ2-3
CDR3: CATRLAGSDTQYF
DNA: TGTGCCACCCGACTAGCGGGGAGTGATACGCAGTATTTT

D: TRBD2
size: once
V: TRBV7-9
J: TRBJ2-5
CDR3: CASSYSGGQETQYF
DNA: TGTGCCAGCAGCTATAGCGGGGGGCAAGAGACCCAGTACTTC

D: TRBD2
size: .
V: TRBV3-1/TRBV3-2
J: TRBJ2-3
CDR3: CASSLAVAGGRDTQYF
DNA: TGTGCCAGCAGCCTGGCCGTAGCGGGGGGGCGAGATACGCAGTATTTT

D: .
size: .
V: TRBV6-5
J: TRBJ2-7
CDR3: CASSTGLYEQYF
DNA: TGTGCCAGCAGTACAGGGCTCTACGAGCAGTACTTC

D: TRBD1
size: .
V: TRBV4-3
J: TRBJ2-1
CDR3: CASSQDAGTGYNEQFF
DNA: TGCGCCAGCAGCCAAGATGCGGGGACAGGGTACAATGAGCAGTTCTTC

D: .
size: few
V: TRBV19
J: TRBJ1-6
CDR3: CASSIQPGPLHF
DNA: TGTGCCAGTAGTATCCAGCCGGGGCCCCTCCACTTT

D: TRBD1
size: .
V: TRBV11-3
J: TRBJ2-2
CDR3: CASSLSRGTGELFF
DNA: TGTGCCAGCAGCCTCTCCAGGGGGACCGGGGAGCTGTTTTTT

D: .
size: few
V: TRBV27
J: TRBJ2-3
CDR3: CASRGPHPYTDTQYF
DNA: TGTGCCAGCAGGGGGCCCCACCCGTACACAGATACGCAGTATTTT

D: TRBD1
size: .
V: TRBV12-5
J: TRBJ1-5
CDR3: CASAYSDRVGQPQHF
DNA: TGTGCTAGTGCTTACTCAGACAGGGTCGGTCAGCCCCAGCATTTT

D: .
size: .
V: TRBV5-1
J: TRBJ1-2
CDR3: CASSLEVGDYGYTF
DNA: TGCGCCAGCAGCTTGGAAGTAGGGGACTATGGCTACACCTTC

D: .
size: .
V: TRBV18
J: TRBJ1-1
CDR3: CASSPPDRQNTEAFF
DNA: TGTGCCAGCTCACCACCTGACAGACAGAACACTGAAGCTTTCTTT

D: TRBD1
size: .
V: TRBV2
J: TRBJ1-2
CDR3: CASSGRTGNYGYTF
DNA: TGTGCCAGCAGCGGAAGGACAGGGAACTATGGCTACACCTTC

D: .
size: .
V: TRBV5-1
J: TRBJ1-1
CDR3: CASSLAYGGMNTEAFF
DNA: TGCGCCAGCAGCTTGGCCTATGGGGGCATGAACACTGAAGCTTTCTTT

D: .
size: once
V: TRBV28
J: TRBJ2-7
CDR3: CASSTWRDSYEQYF
DNA: TGTGCCAGCAGCACCTGGAGGGACTCCTACGAGCAGTACTTC

D: .
size: .
V: TRBV30
J: TRBJ2-7
CDR3: CAWSVRPGIYEQYF
DNA: TGTGCCTGGAGTGTACGGCCAGGAATTTACGAGCAGTACTTC

D: .
size: .
V: TRBV6-5
J: TRBJ1-5
CDR3: CASSYSASRGNQPQHF
DNA: TGTGCCAGCAGTTACTCGGCCTCGAGGGGCAATCAGCCCCAGCATTTT

D: TRBD2
size: .
V: TRBV19
J: TRBJ2-1
CDR3: CASSIGRLAGAYNEQFF
DNA: TGTGCCAGTAGTATAGGTCGACTAGCGGGGGCCTACAATGAGCAGTTCTTC

D: TRBD1
size: .
V: TRBV3-1/TRBV3-2
J: TRBJ2-7
CDR3: CASSQEGGDRDLSVYEQYF
DNA: TGTGCCAGCAGCCAAGAGGGGGGGGACAGGGACTTATCCGTCTACGAGCAGTACTTC

D: .
size: .
V: TRBV2
J: TRBJ2-7
CDR3: CASSPSYEQYF
DNA: TGTGCCAGCAGTCCGTCCTACGAGCAGTACTTC

D: .
size: .
V: TRBV6-5
J: TRBJ1-1
CDR3: CASIKGLGTEAFF
DNA: TGTGCCAGCATAAAGGGGCTTGGGACTGAAGCTTTCTTT

D: TRBD1
size: .
V: TRBV11-2
J: TRBJ1-4
CDR3: CASSQDRDHEKLFF
DNA: TGTGCCAGCAGCCAGGACAGGGATCATGAAAAACTGTTTTTT